The sequence of this TCR beta chain was determined in a study of blood T cells in healthy people across ages (dated by TCRdb to the mid-2010s). In terms of the full investigation: In model experiments, roughly one uniquely barcoded TCR beta cDNA molecule per two T cells was captured by template switching. Using deep sequencing normalized with unique cDNA molecular identifiers, the study measured how TCR beta repertoire diversity changes with age. The donors were split into four age groups: young (average about 16 years), middle-aged (about 40), aged (62) and long-lived (approximately 80). The study analyzed two additional independent replicas of 1 million unique cDNA reads from the same blood draw for two donors, one aged 18 to 29 and one aged 80 or older. To avoid experimental bias, donors of different ages were distributed randomly across sequencing lanes. Results the study describes overall, beyond this receptor: Compared with the aged group, more naive CD4+ T cells, fewer expanded clones and increased TCR diversity were shown by the long-lived group, suggesting age selection. The CMV infection status of donors was not known, potentially confounding age-related changes in expanded clonotypes. Observed TCR beta diversity per million T cells fell roughly linearly with age, and a significant reduction was already apparent by age around 40. Estimates of total diversity from one million sequenced T cells were regarded as lower bounds and underestimates. Bulk unsorted PBMC profiling prevented conclusive comparison of naive and antigen-experienced compartments. The percentage of naive T cells measured by flow cytometry correlated strongly with observed TCR beta diversity.

Cut back by 5 bases and 5 bases, the V and J ends lie 10 bases apart. CDR1 and CDR2, per the germline V gene (reference sequence), are DFQATT and SNEGSKA. The CDR3, from cysteine to phenylalanine, totals 11 residues. The retained sequence is limited to the CDR3, 33 bases, with the frame set at the first base. A note on this clonotype: Its antigen remains undetermined. One base away there is no much larger clone; base qualities are not given.

Library construction relied on 5' RACE. Sequencing was performed on an Illumina HiSeq 2500. A second about 7 to 11 cycle PCR used a sample-barcoded 5' primer and a J-beta primer mix. Each TCR beta cDNA molecule received a unique molecular identifier from a template-switch 5' adaptor carrying 12 random nucleotides. Each sample yielded at least 3 million CDR3-containing paired-end reads. All of the RNA was converted into first-strand cDNA using the Mint cDNA synthesis kit, with a TRBC-specific oligonucleotide serving as the primer. All cDNA was treated with uracil-DNA glycosylase and then went through a first 18-cycle PCR with the universal primers M1SS and BC2_uni_R. Concerning the study's data processing: For normalization, 1 million high-quality reads, each with a distinct molecular identifier, were randomly selected from each sample. Instead of being binned into consensus sequences, reads with shared molecular identifiers were discarded. MiTCR, with a Q25 quality threshold and the strictest error-elimination algorithm, was used for CDR3 identification, clonotype clustering and error correction. A nonparametric unseen species model with Euler transformation was used to estimate a lower bound on total TCR beta diversity. The public sequencing data were trimmed at Q25 with fastp and processed into clonotypes with MiXCR by TCRdb, which kept only in-frame beta chains. Each entry merges the rows of one CDR3 protein and shows their most common DNA and genes. These V and J calls are TCRdb output, not the study's own analysis. The sample includes 850,000 to 1,300,000 distinct CDR3 sequences, with 40% to 50% observed a single time. 18% of the sample comes from the top ten.

Systemically healthy Caucasian individuals from Russia, roughly 40 in total and aged about 6 to 95 years, were included as donors. Each donor gave approximately 9.4 milliliters of peripheral blood, drawn into EDTA-treated Vacutainer tubes. PBMCs were isolated by Ficoll-Paque density-gradient centrifugation, with at least 7 million obtained per sample. Total RNA was extracted from PBMCs with Trizol reagent, with at least 5.5 micrograms obtained per sample. For every donor, an aliquot of PBMCs went through flow cytometry to measure the percentages of naive CD45RAhigh/CD27high T cells. The sequence came from a woman aged 55-69 years in good health. The V gene is TRBV20-1 and the J gene is TRBJ2-7; matching of 5 bases hints at TRBD1 as the D gene. The sequencing input was blood. The sequence in DNA is TGCAGTGCTGGACAATTAGACGAGCAGTACTTC. Its coded protein is CSAGQLDEQYF.